The 18 T cell receptor beta chains in this list originate from one sample, sequenced in a study of CD8+ T cells in alopecia areata. Reverse transcribed after extraction, RNA yielded cDNA as the sequencing template. Using immunoSEQ multiplex PCR, the repertoire was profiled, and TCRdb retains in-frame clones only, with some absent. The sample lists about 190,000 clones; approximately 59% were seen once. The material was CD4+ T cells sorted from blood, obtained at week 0. These TCRs come from a human donor with alopecia areata.

This chain connects TRBV5-1 to TRBJ1-1, with no clear D. CDR1 is SGHRS and CDR2 is YFSETQ in the germline V gene. CDR3 length: 12 amino acids. The V end lost 2 bases, the J end lost 7 bases, and 9 bases lay between the germline ends. CDR3 in amino acids: CASSLTKDEAFF. The CDR3 bases are TGCGCCAGCAGCTTAACTAAAGATGAAGCTTTCTTT.

A note on this clone: At one boundary the junction diverges from the germline segment, which might be a read error. V is TRBV29-1 and J is TRBJ2-1; D unclear. This CDR3 has 12 residues. CDR1 and CDR2 from the germline V gene are SQVTM and ANQGSEA. For the CDR3, the DNA is TGCAGCGTTGAGGTTCCCTACTATGAGCAGTTCTTC. Its translation: CSVEVPYYEQFF.

The V gene is TRBV14, the J gene TRBJ2-1, with 10 nucleotides matching TRBD1. The ends lost 4 bases at V and 1 base at J; junction bases unmatched: 7. Germline values: CDR1 SGHDN, CDR2 FVKESK. The CDR3 has 17 amino acids. CDR3 protein: CASSRDPGQGSYNEQFF. In nucleotides, the CDR3 is TGTGCCAGCAGCCGAGATCCGGGACAGGGGTCCTACAATGAGCAGTTCTTC.

This rearrangement joins TRBV27 to TRBJ1-1, with D perhaps TRBD1 (5 bases). Germline values: CDR1 MNHEY, CDR2 SMNVEV (reference sequence). V gave up 2 bases and J gave up 4 bases, with 17 bases separating them. The CDR3 is 16 residues long. CDR3 sequence: CASSLRLGRGGTEAFF. Here the CDR3 DNA reads TGTGCCAGCAGTTTAAGGCTTGGGCGGGGGGGCACTGAAGCTTTCTTT.

This chain links TRBV9 with TRBJ1-1; D remains unclear. This CDR3 contains 11 residues. Trimming took 3 bases from V and 7 from J, leaving 7 bases between them. Germline V gives CDR1 SGDLS, CDR2 YYNGEE. CDR3 protein: CASSAGDEAFF. CDR3 DNA sequence: TGTGCCAGCAGCGCAGGCGATGAAGCTTTCTTT.

The gene calls are TRBV5-1 and TRBJ2-3; 12 positions agree with TRBD2. Germline-derived CDR1 and CDR2 are SGHRS and YFSETQ. CDR3 size: 16 residues. The trim removed 1 base at V and 3 bases at J, leaving 3 bases unmatched. The CDR3 DNA follows: TGCGCCAGCAGCTTGCAAGGACTAGCGGGGACAGATACGCAGTATTTT. Protein: CASSLQGLAGTDTQYF.

The rearrangement links TRBV7-3 to TRBJ2-1, with D uncertain. V lost 4 bases and J lost 10, with 14 bases in between. This CDR3 comprises 13 residues. The germline V gene has CDR1 SGHTA and CDR2 FQGTGA. The DNA for the CDR3 is TGTGCCAGCAGCTCCCCGGATGTGGGGGAGCAGTTCTTC. Its protein is CASSSPDVGEQFF.

This clone was counted a few times. This sequence joins TRBV5-1 and TRBJ2-3; D call uncertain. Trimming removed 0 bases from V and 0 bases from J, with 5 bases in between. CDR1 is SGHRS and CDR2 is YFSETQ in the germline V gene. There are 14 residues in the CDR3. The CDR3 loop reads CASSLEGSTDTQYF. The CDR3 DNA reads TGCGCCAGCAGCTTGGAGGGTAGCACAGATACGCAGTATTTT.

This clone has a handful of counts. The V and J genes are TRBV6-5 and TRBJ1-5; D call uncertain. Germline V CDR1 and CDR2: MNHEY, SVGAGI. The CDR3 totals 16 residues. Trimming removed 0 bases at V and 0 bases at J, with 9 bases between. The CDR3 protein is CASSYSFSYSNQPQHF. The CDR3 DNA reads as TGTGCCAGCAGTTACTCCTTTAGCTATAGCAATCAGCCCCAGCATTTT.

The chain is built from TRBV6-5 and TRBJ2-3; possible D gene TRBD1, 5 bases. Trimming took 10 bases from V and 4 from J, leaving 15 bases between them. CDR1 is MNHEY, CDR2 SVGAGI, per germline. The CDR3 has 13 residues. The CDR3 here is CATQGRAPDTQYF. CDR3 nucleotides: TGTGCCACCCAGGGAAGGGCCCCAGATACGCAGTATTTT.

J is TRBJ2-7 and V is TRBV29-1, with D hard to call. CDR1 and CDR2 (germline): SQVTM, ANQGSEA. The CDR3 is made up of 12 amino acids. V was clipped by 4 bases and J by 5 bases, with 12 bases between them. The CDR3 loop is CSVGPPNHEQYF. As DNA, the CDR3 is TGCAGCGTTGGACCACCCAACCACGAGCAGTACTTC.

This chain uses TRBV5-6 with TRBJ2-7; unclear D gene. Looked up from germline, CDR1 is SGHDT and CDR2 is YYEEEE. The CDR3 runs 15 residues. Trimming cost V 3 bases and J 4 bases, with 17 bases left between them. The CDR3 is CASSSPATDQYEQYF. As DNA, the CDR3 is TGTGCCAGCAGCTCCCCCGCCACCGACCAGTACGAGCAGTACTTC. Full variable domain (remainder filled in from reference TRBV5-6 and TRBJ2-7): DAGVTQSPTHLIKTRGQQVTLRCSPKSGHDTVSWYQQALGQGPQFIFQYYEEEERQRGNFPDRFSGHQFPNYSSELNVNALLLGDSALYLCASSSPATDQYEQYFGPGTRLTVT.

Worth noting for this clone: Other DNA sequences in the sample encode the same CDR3. The chain is built from TRBV6-5 and TRBJ1-1, with a possible D match to TRBD1 (6 bases). V lost 2 bases and J lost 3, with 10 bases in between. CDR3 size: 14 residues. CDR1 is MNHEY, CDR2 SVGAGI, per germline. The DNA for the CDR3 is TGTGCCAGCAGTTACGGGGGGCGGGACACTGAAGCTTTCTTT. It specifies CASSYGGRDTEAFF.

CDR3 DNA: TGTGCCAGCAGCACCGGACAGAAAGGAACCCAGTACTTC. This encodes CASSTGQKGTQYF. V usage is TRBV7-7 and J usage is TRBJ2-5; maybe TRBD1 (6 bases). V was pared by 5 bases and J by 8 bases, with 15 bases between. Germline CDR1 reads SSHAT; CDR2 reads FNYEAQ (reference sequence). The CDR3 loop spans 13 amino acids.

This chain connects TRBV29-1 to TRBJ2-5; 8 bases fit TRBD2. The germline gives CDR1 SQVTM, CDR2 ANQGSEA. The CDR3 sequence is 14 residues long. The V segment lost 4 bases and the J segment 4 bases; nucleotides outside the gene matches: 8. CDR3 region: CSVGVSGVAETQYF. CDR3 nucleotide sequence: TGCAGCGTTGGGGTTAGCGGGGTCGCAGAGACCCAGTACTTC. The full variable domain, in which reference TRBV29-1 and TRBJ2-5 provide the parts outside the CDR3, is SAVISQKPSRDICQRGTSLTIQCQVDSQVTMMFWYRQQPGQSLTLIATANQGSEATYESGFVIDKFPISRPNLTFSTLTVSNMSPEDSSIYLCSVGVSGVAETQYFGPGTRLLVL.

Turning to this clone: Other DNA sequences in the sample encode the same CDR3. The chain uses TRBV20-1 and TRBJ2-1; D gene uncertain. The CDR3 loop spans 10 amino acids. Deletions cut 5 bases from V and 4 bases from J, with 3 bases between. Looked up from germline, CDR1 is DFQATT and CDR2 is SNEGSKA (reference sequence). This CDR3 reads CSAYYNEQFF. The CDR3 DNA sequence: TGCAGTGCTTATTACAATGAGCAGTTCTTC.

The CDR3, as DNA: TGTGCCAGCACCCGGCGTGTCTATGGCTACACCTTC. This sequence encodes CASTRRVYGYTF. The chain employs TRBV27 and TRBJ1-2; D gene unclear. CDR1 is MNHEY and CDR2 is SMNVEV in the germline V gene (reference sequence). This CDR3 comprises 12 residues. The V gene lost 7 bases and the J gene lost 4 bases, with 10 bases spanning the gap.

The V gene is TRBV5-1, the J gene TRBJ2-1, with 10 bases lining up with TRBD1. V lost 4 bases to trimming and J lost 7 bases; unmatched junction nucleotides: 8. CDR1 and CDR2 from the germline V gene are SGHRS and YFSETQ. The CDR3 runs 15 residues. Here the CDR3 reads CASSPGQGIRNEQFF. The CDR3 bases are TGCGCCAGCAGCCCGGGACAGGGGATTAGGAATGAGCAGTTCTTC.